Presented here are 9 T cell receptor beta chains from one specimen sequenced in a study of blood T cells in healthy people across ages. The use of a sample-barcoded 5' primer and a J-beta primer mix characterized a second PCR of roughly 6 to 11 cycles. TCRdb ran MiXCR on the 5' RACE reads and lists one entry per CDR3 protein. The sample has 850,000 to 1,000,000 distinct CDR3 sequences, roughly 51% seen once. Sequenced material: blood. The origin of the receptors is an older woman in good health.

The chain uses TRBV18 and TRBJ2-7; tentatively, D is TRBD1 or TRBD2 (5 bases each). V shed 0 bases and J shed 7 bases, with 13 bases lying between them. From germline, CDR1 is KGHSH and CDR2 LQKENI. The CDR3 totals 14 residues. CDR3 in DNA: TGTGCCAGCTCACCACCGGACATGACTAAGGAGCAGTACTTC. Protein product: CASSPPDMTKEQYF.

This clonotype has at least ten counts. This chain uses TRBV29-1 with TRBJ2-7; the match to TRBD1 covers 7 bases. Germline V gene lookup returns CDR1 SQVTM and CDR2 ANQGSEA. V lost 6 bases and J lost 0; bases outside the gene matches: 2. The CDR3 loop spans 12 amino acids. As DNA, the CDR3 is TGCAGCGTGGGACAGAACTCCTACGAGCAGTACTTC. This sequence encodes CSVGQNSYEQYF.

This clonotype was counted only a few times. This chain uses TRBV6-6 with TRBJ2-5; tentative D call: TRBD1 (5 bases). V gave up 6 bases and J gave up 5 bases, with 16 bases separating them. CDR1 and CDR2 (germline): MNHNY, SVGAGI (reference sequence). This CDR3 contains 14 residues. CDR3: CASSRSGRDETQYF. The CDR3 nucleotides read TGTGCCAGCAGCCGATCAGGGCGCGACGAGACCCAGTACTTC.

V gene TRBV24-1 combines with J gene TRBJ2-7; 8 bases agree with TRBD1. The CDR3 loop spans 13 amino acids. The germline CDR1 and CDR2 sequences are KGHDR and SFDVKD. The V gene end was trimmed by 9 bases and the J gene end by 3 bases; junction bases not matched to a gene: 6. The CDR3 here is CATSGQGGYEQYF. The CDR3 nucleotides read TGTGCCACCTCAGGACAGGGAGGCTACGAGCAGTACTTC.

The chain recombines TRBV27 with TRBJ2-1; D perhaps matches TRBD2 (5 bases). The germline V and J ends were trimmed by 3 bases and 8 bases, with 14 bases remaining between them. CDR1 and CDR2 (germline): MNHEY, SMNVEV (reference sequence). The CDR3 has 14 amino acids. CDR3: CASSFNSAVHEQFF. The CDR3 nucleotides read TGTGCCAGCAGTTTCAACTCAGCGGTCCATGAGCAGTTCTTC.

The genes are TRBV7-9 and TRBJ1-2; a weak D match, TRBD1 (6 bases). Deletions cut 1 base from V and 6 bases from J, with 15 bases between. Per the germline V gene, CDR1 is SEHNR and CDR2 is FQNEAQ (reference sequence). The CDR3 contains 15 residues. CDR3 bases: TGTGCCAGCAGCTTAGAGGGGCAGGGGCTGGATGGCTACACCTTC. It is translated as CASSLEGQGLDGYTF.

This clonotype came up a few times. The CDR3 DNA sequence: TGTGCCAGCAGCCAAGCTTCAGTTGAAGAAAAACTGTTTTTT. It yields the protein CASSQASVEEKLFF. The chain links TRBV4-2 to TRBJ1-4, with D unclear. The CDR3 has 14 amino acids. Trimming shortened V by 1 base and J by 8 bases, and 11 bases separated the two germline ends. CDR1 is LGHNA and CDR2 is YNFKEQ in the germline V gene.

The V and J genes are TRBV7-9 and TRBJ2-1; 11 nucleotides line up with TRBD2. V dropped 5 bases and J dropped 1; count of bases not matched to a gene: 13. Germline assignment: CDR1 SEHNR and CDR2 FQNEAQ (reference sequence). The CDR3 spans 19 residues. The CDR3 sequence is CASSERIRLAGLSYNEQFF. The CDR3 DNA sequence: TGTGCCAGCAGCGAACGAATACGACTAGCGGGACTATCCTACAATGAGCAGTTCTTC.

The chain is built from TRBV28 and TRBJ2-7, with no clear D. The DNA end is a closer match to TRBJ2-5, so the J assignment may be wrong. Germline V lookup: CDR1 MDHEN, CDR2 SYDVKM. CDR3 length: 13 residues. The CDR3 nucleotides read TGTGCCAGCAGTTTAGAGCCCCGCGAGACCCAGTACTTC. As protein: CASSLEPRETQYF.